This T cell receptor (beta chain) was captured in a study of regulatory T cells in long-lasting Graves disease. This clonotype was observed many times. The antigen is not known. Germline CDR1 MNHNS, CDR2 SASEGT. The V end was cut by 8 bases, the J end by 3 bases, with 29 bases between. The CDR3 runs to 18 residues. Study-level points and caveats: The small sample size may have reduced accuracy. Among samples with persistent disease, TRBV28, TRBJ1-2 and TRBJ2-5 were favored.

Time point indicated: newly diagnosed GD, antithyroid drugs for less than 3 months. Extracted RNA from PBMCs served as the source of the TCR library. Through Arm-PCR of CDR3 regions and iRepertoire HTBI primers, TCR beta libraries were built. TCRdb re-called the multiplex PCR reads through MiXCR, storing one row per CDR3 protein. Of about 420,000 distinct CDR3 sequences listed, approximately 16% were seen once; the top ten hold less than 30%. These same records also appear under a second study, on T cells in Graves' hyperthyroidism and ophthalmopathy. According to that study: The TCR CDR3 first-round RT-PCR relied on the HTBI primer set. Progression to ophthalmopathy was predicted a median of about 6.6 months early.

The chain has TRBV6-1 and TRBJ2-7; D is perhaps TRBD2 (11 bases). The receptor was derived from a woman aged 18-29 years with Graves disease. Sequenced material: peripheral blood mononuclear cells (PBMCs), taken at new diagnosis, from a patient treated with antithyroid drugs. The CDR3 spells CASRRTGGAGTSGYEQYF. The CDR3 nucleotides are TGTGCCAGCCGACGGACAGGGGGAGCAGGGACTAGCGGCTACGAGCAGTACTTC.